The 25 T cell receptor beta chains presented below share a single source sample, sequenced in a study of blood T cells in healthy people across ages. Together with a sample-barcoded 5' primer, a J-beta primer mix was included in a second PCR lasting about 7 to 11 cycles. TCRdb reprocessed the 5' RACE reads via MiXCR and lists one record per CDR3 protein. The sample has 650,000 to 1,000,000 distinct CDR3 sequences; approximately 35% are singletons. The sample consisted of blood. Receptors originate from a man aged 18 to 29 in good health.

This clonotype has a handful of counts. This chain joins TRBV6-6 and TRBJ2-7; 9 nucleotides match TRBD1. CDR1 and CDR2 (germline): MNHNY, SVGAGI (reference sequence). V gave up 8 bases and J gave up 5 bases; unmatched junction bases: 7. The CDR3 has 13 amino acids. CDR3 coding DNA: TGTGCCAGCGGGACAGGGAATATCAACGAGCAGTACTTC. It translates to CASGTGNINEQYF.

This clonotype was recorded many times. The chain employs TRBV7-2 and TRBJ2-3; either TRBD1 or TRBD2 may supply D (5 bases each). This CDR3 has 15 residues. Trimming took 5 bases from V and 0 from J, leaving 12 bases between them. Germline-derived CDR1 and CDR2 are SGHTA and FQGNSA. CDR3 nucleotides: TGTGCCAGCAGCCGTAGGGGAGCTAGCACAGATACGCAGTATTTT. Translation gives CASSRRGASTDTQYF.

The chain uses TRBV20-1 and TRBJ1-1, with no clear D. Trimming removed 4 bases at V and 1 base at J, with 7 bases between. The CDR3 is 12 amino acids. Germline V lookup: CDR1 DFQATT, CDR2 SNEGSKA (reference sequence). Here the CDR3 reads CSAIYQNTEAFF. As DNA, the CDR3 is TGCAGTGCTATTTATCAGAACACTGAAGCTTTCTTT.

This chain uses TRBV9 with TRBJ2-5; unclear D gene. The CDR3 is made up of 15 amino acids. The germline V and J ends were trimmed by 3 bases and 1 base, with 13 bases remaining between them. Germline CDR1 SGDLS, CDR2 YYNGEE. In DNA, the CDR3 is TGTGCCAGCAGCGCCCTTGGGCGGCCCCAAGAGACCCAGTACTTC. It is translated as CASSALGRPQETQYF.

The chain combines TRBV12-3 or TRBV12-4 with TRBJ2-4; 8 positions match TRBD2. The V segment lost 8 bases and the J segment 8 bases; nucleotides outside the gene matches: 8. The CDR3 is 13 residues long. The DNA for the CDR3 is TGTGCCAGCCAACTCGGGGGGGCGGACATTCAGTACTTC. As protein: CASQLGGADIQYF.

CDR3 sequence reads: CSARGDRDHNEQFF. The CDR3 region has the DNA TGCAGTGCTAGGGGGGACAGGGACCACAATGAGCAGTTCTTC. The gene calls are TRBV20-1 and TRBJ2-1, with 9 bases fitting TRBD1. Germline V gene data show CDR1 as DFQATT and CDR2 as SNEGSKA (reference sequence). The CDR3 extends over 14 amino acids. J was trimmed by 5 bases and V by 3 bases; bases with no gene match: 5.

This clonotype was picked up a small number of times. The chain employs TRBV30 and TRBJ1-1; tentatively, D is TRBD1 (5 bases). This CDR3 contains 12 residues. Looked up from germline, CDR1 is GTSNPN and CDR2 is SVGIG (reference sequence). V lost 8 bases, J lost 8 bases, and 18 bases lay in between. The CDR3 protein is CALTEAGWEAFF. CDR3 DNA sequence: TGTGCCCTGACAGAGGCAGGGTGGGAAGCTTTCTTT.

This clonotype appeared a few times. This rearrangement joins TRBV5-1 to TRBJ1-2, with D hard to call. With 3 bases removed from V and 0 bases from J, the gap between germline ends came to 6 bases. The CDR3 has 13 residues. Per germline, CDR1 SGHRS and CDR2 YFSETQ. The CDR3 DNA reads as TGCGCCAGCAGCTCCAATTCTAACTATGGCTACACCTTC. Its protein product is CASSSNSNYGYTF.

V is TRBV5-5 and J is TRBJ2-1; D is unresolved. The V and J ends lost 4 bases and 13 bases respectively, with 21 bases between them. The CDR3 is 14 amino acids. Germline CDR1 SGHKS, CDR2 YYEKEE (reference sequence). CDR3 sequence: CASSGTKLLETQFF. CDR3 sequence (DNA): TGTGCCAGCAGCGGAACCAAGTTGTTGGAGACCCAGTTCTTC.

A few counts support this clonotype. The chain combines TRBV6-5 with TRBJ1-2, with D possibly being TRBD1 (5 bases). The CDR3 spans 16 residues. Trimming removed 2 bases from V and 6 bases from J, with 19 bases in between. Germline CDR1 reads MNHEY; CDR2 reads SVGAGI. The CDR3 reads CASSYGLGVSADGYTF. The DNA for the CDR3 is TGTGCCAGCAGTTACGGATTGGGGGTTAGCGCCGATGGCTACACCTTC.

As regards this clonotype: This sequence may be a read error, since a much larger clone differs from it by one base. V is TRBV29-1 and J is TRBJ2-5, with TRBD1 as a possible D gene (5 bases). TRBJ2-1 explains the end of the DNA better; the J call may be wrong. The CDR3 runs to 12 residues. Germline CDR1 SQVTM, CDR2 ANQGSEA. CDR3 region: CSVGGSQETQFF. In DNA form, the CDR3 reads TGCAGCGTTGGGGGCAGCCAAGAGACCCAGTTCTTC.

The V and J genes are TRBV12-3 or TRBV12-4 and TRBJ2-2; D is ambiguous. The CDR3 contains 12 residues. With 8 bases removed from V and 6 bases from J, the gap between germline ends came to 10 bases. The chain's CDR3 is CASDTAPGELFF. CDR3 bases: TGTGCCAGCGACACTGCACCCGGGGAGCTGTTTTTT.

This clonotype was seen a single time. This chain connects TRBV5-5 to TRBJ2-7, with D possibly being TRBD2 (5 bases). The J call may not be correct, given that the DNA end is closer to TRBJ2-5. The CDR3 extends over 15 amino acids. Germline V gene data show CDR1 as SGHKS and CDR2 as YYEKEE (reference sequence). This CDR3 reads CASSLSWGAEETQYF. The CDR3 region has the DNA TGTGCCAGCAGCTTGTCCTGGGGAGCTGAGGAGACCCAGTACTTC.

Notes on this clonotype: This could be a read error, since a much larger clone is one nucleotide away. CDR3 sequence reads: CASSQTGEGNQPQHF. CDR3 nucleotide sequence: TGTGCCAGCAGCCAGACAGGGGAGGGCAATCAGCCCCAGCATTTT. This rearrangement joins TRBV27 to TRBJ1-5, with 8 bases lining up with TRBD1. The CDR3 totals 15 residues. The V gene end was trimmed by 6 bases and the J gene end by 2 bases; junction bases not matched to a gene: 6. Germline-derived CDR1 and CDR2 are MNHEY and SMNVEV (reference sequence).

The chain has TRBV5-1 and TRBJ2-1; 7 nucleotides agree with TRBD1. This CDR3 comprises 15 residues. V lost 4 bases to trimming and J lost 0 bases; unmatched junction nucleotides: 4. Per the germline V gene, CDR1 is SGHRS and CDR2 is YFSETQ. The CDR3 region has the DNA TGCGCCAGCAGCGAGGGACAGAGCTCCTACAATGAGCAGTTCTTC. Protein sequence: CASSEGQSSYNEQFF.

CDR3 bases: TGCAGTACTGATGGTATACCCGGGACAACTAGGATGAACACTGAAGCTTTCTTT. It yields the protein CSTDGIPGTTRMNTEAFF. The V and J genes are TRBV20-1 and TRBJ1-1; the D gene is possibly TRBD1 (6 bases). CDR1 and CDR2 (germline): DFQATT, SNEGSKA (reference sequence). The CDR3 length is 18 residues. The V and J ends lost 8 bases and 0 bases respectively, with 28 bases between them.

This sequence joins TRBV7-2 and TRBJ2-3; the D call may be TRBD1 or TRBD2 (5 bases each). The CDR3 runs to 14 residues. The germline V gene encodes CDR1 SGHTA and CDR2 FQGNSA. The germline V and J ends were trimmed by 5 bases and 1 base, with 10 bases remaining between them. The CDR3 bases are TGTGCCAGCAGCGTCCGGGACGGCACAGATACGCAGTATTTT. It codes for CASSVRDGTDTQYF.

V usage is TRBV2 and J usage is TRBJ2-7, with TRBD2 matching 8 bases. In germline, CDR1 is SNHLY, CDR2 FYNNEI. The ends lost 6 bases at V and 7 bases at J; junction bases unmatched: 14. This CDR3 region has 15 residues. In DNA, the CDR3 is TGTGCCAGCAGCCCAGCGGGGGCCTTCGACAATGAGCAGTACTTC. Its translation is CASSPAGAFDNEQYF. Full variable domain (missing parts from reference TRBV2 and TRBJ2-7): EPEVTQTPSHQVTQMGQEVILRCVPISNHLYFYWYRQILGQKVEFLVSFYNNEISEKSEIFDDQFSVERPDGSNFTLKIRSTKLEDSAMYFCASSPAGAFDNEQYFGPGTRLTVT.

The chain employs TRBV11-1 and TRBJ2-1; D not certain. This CDR3 comprises 11 residues. V lost 5 bases and J lost 8, with 7 bases in between. The germline CDR1 and CDR2 sequences are SGHAT and FQDESV (reference sequence). CDR3 amino acids: CASSPKDEQFF. The CDR3 DNA follows: TGTGCCAGCAGCCCGAAAGATGAGCAGTTCTTC.

The sample holds a few counts of this clonotype. V gene TRBV5-5 combines with J gene TRBJ2-6; D might be TRBD2 (5 bases). Trimming removed 4 bases from V and 0 bases from J, with 14 bases in between. Looked up from germline, CDR1 is SGHKS and CDR2 is YYEKEE (reference sequence). The CDR3 consists of 17 residues. The CDR3 loop reads CASSGGLSSSGANVLTF. As DNA, the CDR3 is TGTGCCAGCAGCGGTGGACTTTCAAGCTCTGGGGCCAACGTCCTGACTTTC.

This clonotype was counted between two and nine times. This CDR3 is CASSLRSSGGTGGNEQFF. CDR3 in DNA: TGTGCCAGCAGCTTAAGGTCCAGCGGGGGGACCGGCGGCAATGAGCAGTTCTTC. The rearrangement uses TRBV7-3 and TRBJ2-1; 9 bases line up with TRBD2. Trimming at V came to 1 base and at J to 6 bases, leaving 13 bases not matched to a gene. The CDR3 has 18 residues. Germline V gene data show CDR1 as SGHTA and CDR2 as FQGTGA.

The rearrangement uses TRBV7-2 and TRBJ1-1, with 8 nucleotides matching TRBD1. The CDR3 sequence is 15 residues long. After removal of 6 bases from V and 3 bases from J, the junction contained 9 bases not matched to a gene. CDR1 is SGHTA and CDR2 is FQGNSA in the germline V gene. The CDR3 bases are TGTGCCAGCAGTCAACCGCAGGGGGCGTACACTGAAGCTTTCTTT. This sequence encodes CASSQPQGAYTEAFF.

This clonotype turned up a few times. The CDR3 here is CASSVPPRGWETQYF. The CDR3 coding sequence is TGTGCCAGCAGTGTCCCGCCGAGGGGGTGGGAGACCCAGTACTTC. J is TRBJ2-5 and V is TRBV6-1, with D perhaps TRBD1 (6 bases). CDR3 length: 15 residues. Between the trimmed V and J ends, which lost 4 bases and 5 bases, there was a span of 17 bases. CDR1 is MNHNS, CDR2 SASEGT, per germline.

This clonotype was picked up a small number of times. This rearrangement joins TRBV4-2 to TRBJ1-5, with a possible D match to TRBD1 (6 bases). The CDR3 contains 15 residues. Deletions cut 0 bases from V and 6 bases from J, with 12 bases between. The V gene's germline CDR1 is LGHNA and CDR2 YNFKEQ. The CDR3 bases are TGTGCCAGCAGCCAAGACCCCAGGGGAGGTCAGCCCCAGCATTTT. Residues: CASSQDPRGGQPQHF.

V is TRBV9 and J is TRBJ2-3; TRBD2 aligns across 7 bases. V was pared by 6 bases and J by 0 bases, with 22 bases of the junction left unmatched. This CDR3 is built from 20 residues. CDR1 SGDLS and CDR2 YYNGEE come from the germline V gene. CDR3 in amino acids: CASTSSAGDAVPPSTDTQYF. In nucleotides, the CDR3 is TGTGCCAGCACTTCTTCCGCGGGGGATGCCGTACCCCCTAGCACAGATACGCAGTATTTT. The variable domain in full, completed from reference TRBV9 and TRBJ2-3, reads DSGVTQTPKHLITATGQRVTLRCSPRSGDLSVYWYQQSLDQGLQFLIQYYNGEERAKGNILERFSAQQFPDLHSELNLSSLELGDSALYFCASTSSAGDAVPPSTDTQYFGPGTRLTVL.